These T cell receptor beta chains were read from a single sample in a study of blood T cells in healthy people across ages. TCRdb reanalysed the 5' RACE reads using MiXCR and keeps one entry per CDR3 protein. The sample has hundreds of thousands of distinct CDR3 sequences, roughly 50% seen once; the top ten hold under 35%. Sequencing used blood. These receptors originate from a woman aged 55-70 years in good health. CDR3s include the opening cysteine and the closing phenylalanine or tryptophan. Each record gives: clone size, D gene, J gene, V gene, CDR3 protein, CDR3 DNA. A D gene is named only where the DNA matches it firmly. The size entry is marked missing in some rows and otherwise reads once, few, many or a size class.

abundance: .; d_gene: TRBD2; j_gene: TRBJ2-7; v_gene: TRBV5-4; CDR3aa: CASSLGSGGNSYNEQYF; CDR3nt: TGTGCCAGCAGCTTGGGGAGCGGGGGGAACTCCTACAATGAGCAGTACTTC
abundance: few; d_gene: .; j_gene: TRBJ2-1; v_gene: TRBV12-3/TRBV12-4; CDR3aa: CASSLRQYNEQFF; CDR3nt: TGTGCCAGCAGTTTGAGGCAGTACAATGAGCAGTTCTTC
abundance: .; d_gene: .; j_gene: TRBJ2-1; v_gene: TRBV5-1; CDR3aa: CASRTGTASYNEQFF; CDR3nt: TGCGCCAGCAGAACCGGGACTGCCTCCTACAATGAGCAGTTCTTC
abundance: few; d_gene: TRBD2; j_gene: TRBJ2-7; v_gene: TRBV20-1; CDR3aa: CSAGREGTYEQYF; CDR3nt: TGCAGTGCTGGGCGGGAGGGTACCTACGAGCAGTACTTC
abundance: .; d_gene: TRBD2; j_gene: TRBJ2-7; v_gene: TRBV6-6; CDR3aa: CASSRTSREQYF; CDR3nt: TGTGCCAGCAGCAGGACTAGTCGCGAGCAGTACTTC
abundance: .; d_gene: .; j_gene: TRBJ2-5; v_gene: TRBV20-1; CDR3aa: CSARDFTSRIDETQYF; CDR3nt: TGCAGTGCTAGAGATTTTACTAGCAGGATCGATGAGACCCAGTACTTC
abundance: few; d_gene: TRBD2; j_gene: TRBJ2-5; v_gene: TRBV29-1; CDR3aa: CSVKGLAGPQETQYF; CDR3nt: TGCAGCGTTAAGGGACTAGCGGGACCGCAAGAGACCCAGTACTTC
abundance: .; d_gene: TRBD1; j_gene: TRBJ1-5; v_gene: TRBV5-6; CDR3aa: CASSFQGARNQPQHF; CDR3nt: TGTGCCAGCAGCTTCCAGGGGGCGCGCAATCAGCCCCAGCATTTT
abundance: few; d_gene: .; j_gene: TRBJ2-1; v_gene: TRBV20-1; CDR3aa: CSARVTSVYQTEQFF; CDR3nt: TGCAGTGCTAGAGTTACCTCTGTATACCAAACTGAGCAGTTCTTC
abundance: few; d_gene: .; j_gene: TRBJ2-3; v_gene: TRBV5-1; CDR3aa: CASRDGITDTQYF; CDR3nt: TGCGCCAGCAGAGACGGAATCACAGATACGCAGTATTTT
abundance: .; d_gene: TRBD1; j_gene: TRBJ2-7; v_gene: TRBV18; CDR3aa: CASSRDSVYEQYF; CDR3nt: TGTGCCAGCTCACGGGACAGCGTCTACGAGCAGTACTTC
abundance: few; d_gene: .; j_gene: TRBJ2-3; v_gene: TRBV7-2; CDR3aa: CASSFLGGTDTQYF; CDR3nt: TGTGCCAGCAGCTTTTTAGGGGGAACAGATACGCAGTATTTT
abundance: few; d_gene: TRBD1; j_gene: TRBJ1-1; v_gene: TRBV20-1; CDR3aa: CSVPAGGNMNTEAFF; CDR3nt: TGCAGTGTCCCGGCAGGGGGTAACATGAACACTGAAGCTTTCTTT
abundance: many; d_gene: .; j_gene: TRBJ2-7; v_gene: TRBV5-1; CDR3aa: CASSFQGSYEQYF; CDR3nt: TGCGCCAGCAGCTTTCAGGGATCCTACGAGCAGTACTTC
abundance: .; d_gene: .; j_gene: TRBJ2-5; v_gene: TRBV28; CDR3aa: CASSDTTEQETQYF; CDR3nt: TGTGCCAGCAGCGATACGACAGAACAAGAGACCCAGTACTTC
abundance: .; d_gene: .; j_gene: TRBJ2-3; v_gene: TRBV29-1; CDR3aa: CSAPNADTQYF; CDR3nt: TGCAGCGCTCCCAACGCAGATACGCAGTATTTT
abundance: .; d_gene: TRBD1; j_gene: TRBJ2-7; v_gene: TRBV6-2/TRBV6-3; CDR3aa: CASRHGPGQGMTYEQYF; CDR3nt: TGTGCCAGCAGACATGGACCGGGACAGGGGATGACCTACGAGCAGTACTTC
abundance: .; d_gene: TRBD2; j_gene: TRBJ2-7; v_gene: TRBV28; CDR3aa: CASNSGASSYEQYF; CDR3nt: TGTGCCAGCAATAGCGGGGCCAGCTCCTACGAGCAGTACTTC
abundance: few; d_gene: .; j_gene: TRBJ1-1; v_gene: TRBV9; CDR3aa: CASSPLSTEAFF; CDR3nt: TGTGCCAGCAGCCCCCTGAGCACTGAAGCTTTCTTT
abundance: .; d_gene: .; j_gene: TRBJ2-1; v_gene: TRBV4-1; CDR3aa: CASSQEARAGQFF; CDR3nt: TGCGCCAGCAGCCAAGAAGCTAGGGCCGGGCAGTTCTTC
abundance: .; d_gene: .; j_gene: TRBJ2-1; v_gene: TRBV6-2/TRBV6-3; CDR3aa: CASSYGAPAYNEQFF; CDR3nt: TGTGCCAGCAGTTACGGAGCGCCAGCCTACAATGAGCAGTTCTTC
abundance: .; d_gene: .; j_gene: TRBJ2-5; v_gene: TRBV7-2; CDR3aa: CASSLTGTTSAETQYF; CDR3nt: TGTGCCAGCAGCTTAACCGGGACAACCTCAGCGGAGACCCAGTACTTC
abundance: few; d_gene: .; j_gene: TRBJ2-5; v_gene: TRBV5-1; CDR3aa: CASSFSGYNGETQYF; CDR3nt: TGCGCCAGCAGCTTCTCTGGGTATAACGGAGAGACCCAGTACTTC
abundance: .; d_gene: .; j_gene: TRBJ2-7; v_gene: TRBV12-1; CDR3aa: CASSLRTSGLYNEQYF; CDR3nt: TGTGCCAGCAGCTTGCGGACTAGCGGACTCTACAATGAGCAGTACTTC
abundance: .; d_gene: .; j_gene: TRBJ2-3; v_gene: TRBV6-1; CDR3aa: CATAGRPKEVTDTQYF; CDR3nt: TGTGCCACAGCAGGGCGGCCAAAGGAAGTCACAGATACGCAGTATTTT
abundance: .; d_gene: TRBD1; j_gene: TRBJ2-7; v_gene: TRBV20-1; CDR3aa: CSARAGTGASYEQYF; CDR3nt: TGCAGTGCTAGGGCCGGGACAGGGGCTTCCTACGAGCAGTACTTC
abundance: .; d_gene: TRBD2; j_gene: TRBJ2-7; v_gene: TRBV4-1; CDR3aa: CASSQDPSGRAYEQYF; CDR3nt: TGCGCCAGCAGCCAAGATCCTAGCGGGAGGGCATACGAGCAGTACTTC
abundance: .; d_gene: .; j_gene: TRBJ2-7; v_gene: TRBV9; CDR3aa: CASSEAPGSSYEQYF; CDR3nt: TGTGCCAGCAGCGAGGCGCCCGGGAGCTCCTACGAGCAGTACTTC
abundance: few; d_gene: TRBD1; j_gene: TRBJ1-2; v_gene: TRBV7-8; CDR3aa: CASSSSRGGFRRDGYTF; CDR3nt: TGTGCCAGCAGCTCTTCGAGAGGGGGCTTCCGGCGAGATGGCTACACCTTC
abundance: .; d_gene: .; j_gene: TRBJ2-3; v_gene: TRBV7-9; CDR3aa: CASSPWTDTQYF; CDR3nt: TGTGCCAGCAGCCCCTGGACAGATACGCAGTATTTT
abundance: .; d_gene: TRBD2; j_gene: TRBJ2-4; v_gene: TRBV5-1; CDR3aa: CASSPIAGGGENIQYF; CDR3nt: TGCGCCAGCAGCCCCATAGCGGGAGGGGGGGAAAACATTCAGTACTTC
abundance: few; d_gene: TRBD2; j_gene: TRBJ2-7; v_gene: TRBV20-1; CDR3aa: CSARDRVLAAYEQYF; CDR3nt: TGCAGTGCTAGAGATCGGGTGCTAGCGGCTTACGAGCAGTACTTC
abundance: .; d_gene: TRBD2; j_gene: TRBJ2-7; v_gene: TRBV6-1; CDR3aa: CASRDGGAYEQYF; CDR3nt: TGTGCCAGCAGAGACGGGGGGGCCTACGAGCAGTACTTC
abundance: few; d_gene: .; j_gene: TRBJ2-7; v_gene: TRBV5-5; CDR3aa: CASSLRDNALPEQYF; CDR3nt: TGTGCCAGCAGCCTCCGGGACAACGCCTTACCCGAGCAGTACTTC
abundance: few; d_gene: TRBD2; j_gene: TRBJ2-1; v_gene: TRBV20-1; CDR3aa: CSAAAALPGGRNEQFF; CDR3nt: TGCAGTGCCGCAGCAGCCCTCCCGGGGGGAAGGAATGAGCAGTTCTTC
abundance: once; d_gene: .; j_gene: TRBJ1-2; v_gene: TRBV7-2; CDR3aa: CASSLAPRGSYGYTF; CDR3nt: TGTGCCAGCAGCTTAGCGCCCCGGGGCTCCTATGGCTACACCTTC
abundance: .; d_gene: .; j_gene: TRBJ2-5; v_gene: TRBV3-1; CDR3aa: CASSLTPETQYF; CDR3nt: TGTGCCAGCAGCCTCACCCCGGAGACCCAGTACTTC
abundance: few; d_gene: TRBD2; j_gene: TRBJ2-7; v_gene: TRBV2; CDR3aa: CASSVSKELAGSSYEQYF; CDR3nt: TGTGCCAGCAGTGTGTCTAAGGAACTAGCGGGGAGCTCCTACGAGCAGTACTTC
abundance: few; d_gene: TRBD2; j_gene: TRBJ2-7; v_gene: TRBV28; CDR3aa: CASSSPTSGRNEQYF; CDR3nt: TGTGCCAGCAGTTCCCCGACTAGCGGGAGGAACGAGCAGTACTTC
abundance: .; d_gene: TRBD1; j_gene: TRBJ1-5; v_gene: TRBV6-2/TRBV6-3; CDR3aa: CASSRDRGNQPQHF; CDR3nt: TGTGCCAGCAGTCGGGACAGGGGCAATCAGCCCCAGCATTTT
abundance: .; d_gene: .; j_gene: TRBJ1-1; v_gene: TRBV7-2; CDR3aa: CASSLIAPTEAFF; CDR3nt: TGTGCCAGCAGCTTGATTGCCCCCACTGAAGCTTTCTTT
abundance: .; d_gene: .; j_gene: TRBJ2-3; v_gene: TRBV28; CDR3aa: CASNLGRKGADTQYF; CDR3nt: TGTGCCAGCAACTTAGGTCGTAAAGGGGCAGATACGCAGTATTTT
abundance: .; d_gene: TRBD2; j_gene: TRBJ2-1; v_gene: TRBV4-3; CDR3aa: CASSQRGLAGGETQFF; CDR3nt: TGCGCCAGCAGCCAACGCGGACTAGCGGGAGGGGAGACCCAGTTCTTC
abundance: few; d_gene: .; j_gene: TRBJ2-1; v_gene: TRBV20-1; CDR3aa: CSAGYSSYNEQFF; CDR3nt: TGCAGTGCTGGGTACAGTAGCTACAATGAGCAGTTCTTC
abundance: .; d_gene: .; j_gene: TRBJ2-5; v_gene: TRBV12-3/TRBV12-4; CDR3aa: CASSLALAGQYF; CDR3nt: TGTGCCAGCAGTTTAGCGCTGGCGGGCCAGTACTTC
abundance: few; d_gene: .; j_gene: TRBJ2-5; v_gene: TRBV20-1; CDR3aa: CSAVGGETQYF; CDR3nt: TGCAGTGCTGTCGGGGGAGAGACCCAGTACTTC